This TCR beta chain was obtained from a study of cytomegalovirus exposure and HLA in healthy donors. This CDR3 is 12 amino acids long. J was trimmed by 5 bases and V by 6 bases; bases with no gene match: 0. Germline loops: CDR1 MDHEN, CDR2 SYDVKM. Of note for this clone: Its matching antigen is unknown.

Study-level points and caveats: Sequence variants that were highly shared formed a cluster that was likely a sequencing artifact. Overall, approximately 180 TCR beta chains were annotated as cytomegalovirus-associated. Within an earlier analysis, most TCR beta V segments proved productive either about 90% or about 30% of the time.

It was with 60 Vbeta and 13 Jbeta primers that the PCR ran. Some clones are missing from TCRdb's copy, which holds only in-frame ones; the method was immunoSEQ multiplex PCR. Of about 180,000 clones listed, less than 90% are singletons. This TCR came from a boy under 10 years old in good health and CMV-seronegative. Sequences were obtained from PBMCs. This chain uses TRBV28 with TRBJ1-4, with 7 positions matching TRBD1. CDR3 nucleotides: TGTGCCAGCAGGACAGGGAATGAAAAACTGTTTTTT. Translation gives CASRTGNEKLFF. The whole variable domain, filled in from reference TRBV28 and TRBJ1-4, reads DVKVTQSSRYLVKRTGEKVFLECVQDMDHENMFWYRQDPGLGLRLIYFSYDVKMKEKGDIPEGYSVSREKKERFSLILESASTNQTSMYLCASRTGNEKLFFGSGTQLSVL.